The clone carrying this T cell receptor (beta chain) occurred many times. Its specificity is not known. The CDR3 has 14 residues. Germline lookup yields CDR1 SQVTM and CDR2 ANQGSEA. The trim removed 4 bases at V and 8 bases at J, leaving 6 bases unmatched. The data originate from a study of blood T cells in healthy people across ages. Study observations and caveats: Donor CMV infection status was unknown, possibly confounding age-related changes in expanded clonotypes. Naive T cell percentage showed a strong correlation with the diversity of TCR beta.

Sample-barcoded 5' priming and a J-beta primer mix drove a second PCR of roughly 6 to 12 cycles. Each single sample gave us at least 2.5 million CDR3-containing paired-end reads. TCRdb ran MiXCR on the 5' RACE reads and lists one entry per CDR3 protein. The profile shows fewer than 700,000 distinct CDR3 sequences, about 45% of them singletons. Sample donors were healthy Caucasian individuals that came from Russia, aged roughly 6 to 100. The chain joins TRBV29-1 to TRBJ2-1, with TRBD1 identical over 12 bases. This receptor was obtained from an elderly man in good health. The sequencing input was blood. The CDR3 DNA follows: TGCAGCGTTGGGGGGACAGGGGGCACGGATGAGCAGTTCTTC. Translation: CSVGGTGGTDEQFF.